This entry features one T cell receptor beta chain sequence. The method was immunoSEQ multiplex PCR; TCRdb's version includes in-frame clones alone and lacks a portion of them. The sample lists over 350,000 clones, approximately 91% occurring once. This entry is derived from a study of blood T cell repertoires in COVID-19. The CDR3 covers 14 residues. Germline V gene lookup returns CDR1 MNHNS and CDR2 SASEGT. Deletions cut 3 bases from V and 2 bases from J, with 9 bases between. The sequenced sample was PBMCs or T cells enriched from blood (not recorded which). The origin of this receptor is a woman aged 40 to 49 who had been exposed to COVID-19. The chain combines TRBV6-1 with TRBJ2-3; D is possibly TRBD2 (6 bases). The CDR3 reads CASSDSGDTDTQYF. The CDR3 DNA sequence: TGTGCCAGCAGTGATTCGGGGGACACAGATACGCAGTATTTT.